This T cell receptor (beta chain) was observed in a study of T cell responses to AZD1222 COVID-19 vaccine (dated by TCRdb to the early 2020s). With respect to the entire study: AZD1222 recipients with second doses at about 4 weeks or about 12 weeks were pooled, because spike-specific TCR depth and breadth did not differ between schedules. A total of roughly 240 trial participants underwent TCR sequencing, of whom nearly 210 received two doses of AZD1222 and about 25 received two doses of the MenACWY control vaccine. Trial participants were enrolled by age into 18-55, 56-69 and 70-plus year subgroups, with about 150, 27 and 61 TCR-sequenced participants respectively. Study-level results and caveats: In the small 56-69-year group, the increase in depth fell short of significance, most likely because of low power. Reportedly, close to half of the unique spike-specific TCRs recognized epitopes lying outside the regions that are mutated in the B.1.351 and B.1.1.7 variants. CD4 TCRs associated with the vaccine covered the entire spike protein, and the dominant responses were in regions 160-218 and 743-854. After two AZD1222 doses, both the breadth and the depth of spike-specific TCRs were significantly higher than at day 0 and than in MenACWY recipients. Participants were mostly white British, with more females than males. The authors suggested clonal diversity may have been underestimated. Conclusions about previously exposed vaccinees are limited because only a handful of AZD1222 recipients were SARS-CoV-2 seropositive at baseline. Because no day 14 peak-response samples were available, repertoires were characterized only after the peak T cell response.

The CDR3 regions of human TCRbeta chains were subjected to immunosequencing. Regarding the original processing steps: TCRs in the repertoires were compared against a reference library of SARS-CoV-2-specific TCRs that had been generated with the MIRA antigen-specificity platform. Breadth was defined as the fraction of unique TCRs that were SARS-CoV-2-associated. Depth was defined as the fraction of total T cells that were SARS-CoV-2-associated. Each spike-specific TCR was assigned to its reactive spike region and to a CD4 or CD8 class using the MIRA data. Log10-transformed breadth and depth values were compared by one-way ANOVA with Sidak's multiple comparisons tests. TCRdb carries this immuneACCESS record with in-frame sequences only. Its versions omit some clonotypes, under half of them owing to an unresolved V gene in the studies checked, with the rest unexplained. V, J and clone size are those of that table, while D and trimming were read from the DNA. The table for this sample lists 100,000 to 150,000 clones; around 87% of them were counted only once. The ten most abundant clones make up 8.5% to 12% of the sample.

This sample's time point label indicates: baseline before first vaccination. Vaccinee samples came from UK trials COV001 and COV002, including a single-blind randomized controlled phase 2/3 trial of AZD1222 (ChAdOx1 nCoV-19) in healthy adults. For TCRbeta chain sequencing, PBMC samples from trial participants were taken at day 0 and at day 28 after the second dose. There are 15 amino acids in the CDR3, from cysteine to phenylalanine inclusive. The sequence is cut down to CDR3 DNA, 45 bases in frame from base 1. Trimmed from V: 0 bases; trimmed from J: 3 bases; junction bases lacking a gene match: 4. From the germline V gene (reference sequence), CDR1 is MNHEY and CDR2 is SMNVEV. Of note for this clone: This clone's antigen is unknown. Base qualities are not provided; no much larger clone lies one nucleotide away.

The TCR was taken from an adult in good health. This specimen was peripheral blood, taken on day 0 of AZD1222 vaccination. This chain joins TRBV27 to TRBJ2-7; 8 middle bases align to TRBD2. For the CDR3, the sequence is CASSLSWLAGYEQYF. The DNA is TGTGCCAGCAGTTTATCGTGGCTAGCGGGCTACGAGCAGTACTTC.